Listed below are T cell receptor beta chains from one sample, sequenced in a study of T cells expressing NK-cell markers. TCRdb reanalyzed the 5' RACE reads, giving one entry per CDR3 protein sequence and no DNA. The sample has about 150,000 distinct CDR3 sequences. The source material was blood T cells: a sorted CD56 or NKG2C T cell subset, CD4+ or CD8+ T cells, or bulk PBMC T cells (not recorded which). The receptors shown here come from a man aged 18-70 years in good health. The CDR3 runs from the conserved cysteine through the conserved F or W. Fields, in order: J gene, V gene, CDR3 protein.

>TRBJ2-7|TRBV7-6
CASSLELGGASISYEQYF
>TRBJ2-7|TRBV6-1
CASSSNRAYLIPEQYF
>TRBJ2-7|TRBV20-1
CSARDSGQVSSYEQYF
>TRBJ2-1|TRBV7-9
CASSTTRLAPSYNEQFF
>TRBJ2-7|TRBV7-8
CASSLGLDLYYEQYF
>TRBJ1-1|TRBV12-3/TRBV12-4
CASSLNRNTEAFF
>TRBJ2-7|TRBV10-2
CASVGDTTYEQYF
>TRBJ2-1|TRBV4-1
CASSQDRYLAGGPNEQFF
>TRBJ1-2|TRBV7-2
CASSLGWDPELYGYTF
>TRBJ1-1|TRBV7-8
CASSLGGTYEAFF
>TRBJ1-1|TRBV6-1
CASSDPGTITEAFF
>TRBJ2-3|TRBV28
CASSFMGSTDTQYF
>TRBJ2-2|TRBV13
CASTPGQGNTGELFF
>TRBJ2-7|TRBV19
CASSPGQVYEQYF
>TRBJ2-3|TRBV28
CASSLDDRGHTQYF
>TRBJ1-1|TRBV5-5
CASSEGTGGMNTEAFF
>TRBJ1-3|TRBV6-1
CASSPQGYSGNTIYF
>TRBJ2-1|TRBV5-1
CASSYGTGSSYNEQFF
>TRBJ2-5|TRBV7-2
CASSLGVRVETQYF
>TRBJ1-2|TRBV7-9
CASSGGGAVYGYTF
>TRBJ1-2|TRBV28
CASRGIRGYTF
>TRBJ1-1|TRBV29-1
CSEGPVDSEAFF
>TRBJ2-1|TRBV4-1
CASSQQPATDEQFF
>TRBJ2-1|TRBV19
CASTFGQGNNEQFF
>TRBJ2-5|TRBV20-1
CSACPTPRPQETQYF
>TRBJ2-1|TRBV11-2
CASSLGFLAPLSEQFF
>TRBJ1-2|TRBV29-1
CSASSGTGGDGYTF
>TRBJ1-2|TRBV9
CASSDPRTGRGGYTF
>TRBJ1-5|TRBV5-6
CASSLGAGQGLGNQPQHF
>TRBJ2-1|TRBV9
CASSAQGLAGVSEQFF
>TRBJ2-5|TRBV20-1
CSARESPGLAGVAGETQYF
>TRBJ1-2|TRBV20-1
CSAEGTGGLFNYGYTF
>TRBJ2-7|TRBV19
CASRPSGGALYEQYF
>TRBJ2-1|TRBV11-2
CASSLVRLAGGGGNEQFF
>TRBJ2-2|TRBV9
CASSGWTSGTTGELFF
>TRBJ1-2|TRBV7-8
CASSSDSHYPPGYTF
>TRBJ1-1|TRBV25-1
CASSEGAGGAFF
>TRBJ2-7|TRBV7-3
CASSLTSGGLSNNEQYF
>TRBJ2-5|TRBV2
CASSLGLAGGKETQYF
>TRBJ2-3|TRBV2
CASSGTTSTDTQYF
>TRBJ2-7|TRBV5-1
CASRPSGGVYEQYF
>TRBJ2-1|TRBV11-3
CASSSSSEQFF
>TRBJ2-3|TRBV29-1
CSASGTSGDTSTDTQYF
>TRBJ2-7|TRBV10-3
CAISTGQGFVQYF
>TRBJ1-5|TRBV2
CASSETGGDPGYNQPQHF